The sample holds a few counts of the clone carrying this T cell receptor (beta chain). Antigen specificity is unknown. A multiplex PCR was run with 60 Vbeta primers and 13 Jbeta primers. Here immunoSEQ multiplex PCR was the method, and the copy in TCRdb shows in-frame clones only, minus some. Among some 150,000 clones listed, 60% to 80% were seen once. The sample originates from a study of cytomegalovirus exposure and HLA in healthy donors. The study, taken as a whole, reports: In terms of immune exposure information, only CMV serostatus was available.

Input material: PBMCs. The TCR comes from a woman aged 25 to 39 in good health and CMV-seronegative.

The chain's CDR3 is CASLFNQAYEQYF. CDR3 sequence (DNA): TGTGCCAGTCTCTTTAACCAGGCCTACGAGCAGTACTTC. The gene calls are TRBV2 and TRBJ2-7; D is unclear. Looked up from germline, CDR1 is SNHLY and CDR2 is FYNNEI. The ends were cut back, 9 bases at V and 2 bases at J, with 14 bases in the middle. The CDR3 spans 13 residues.